This is a list of T cell receptor beta chains from one sample in a study of blood T cells in healthy people across ages. In TCRdb, the 5' RACE reads were re-called with MiXCR into one record per CDR3 protein. Seen here are about 640,000 distinct CDR3 sequences, 40% to 45% observed once, and the top ten hold 30%. Sequenced input: blood. The receptors stem from an older man in good health. Both conserved end residues are trimmed from each CDR3.

J	V	CDR3
TRBJ2-3	TRBV25-1	ASSGSELLYTDTQY
TRBJ2-7	TRBV12-3/TRBV12-4	ASSSGLGFYEQY
TRBJ2-5	TRBV7-2	SSSPRRGGETQY
TRBJ2-5	TRBV7-2	ASSSARATQY
TRBJ2-7	TRBV4-1	ASSQAASGSPYEQY
TRBJ2-7	TRBV7-2	ASSLAVVGRYEQY
TRBJ2-1	TRBV7-8	ASSLDPLGAGAYNEQF
TRBJ2-7	TRBV15	ATSSALSHIYEQY
TRBJ2-5	TRBV6-5	ASSNTNDGSQETQY
TRBJ1-4	TRBV12-3/TRBV12-4	ASTLVSHATKEKLF
TRBJ1-3	TRBV12-3/TRBV12-4	ASRRRRTGNSGNTIY
TRBJ2-4	TRBV20-1	SAVKLAKNIQY
TRBJ1-1	TRBV7-9	ASSLGKFEAF
TRBJ2-7	TRBV6-5	ASKIGASGFYEQY
TRBJ2-5	TRBV7-7	ASSRLFRQETQY
TRBJ2-2	TRBV6-2/TRBV6-3	ASSPGQPNTGELF